These 4 T cell receptor beta chains originate from one sample sequenced in a study of patients and donors after allogeneic stem cell transplantation. MiXCR, applied by TCRdb to the RT-PCR reads, yields one record per CDR3 protein. The sample records about 960,000 distinct CDR3 sequences, 15% to 20% being singletons. Sequences were obtained from blood, either unsorted or a sorted T cell fraction (not recorded which). Receptor source: a human donor who was either an allogeneic HSCT recipient or a stem cell or donor lymphocyte infusion donor (not recorded which). It is not recorded whose cells these are; they may come from a transplant donor.

The chain carries TRBV11-2 and TRBJ2-3; D is unclear. The CDR3 length is 12 residues. Looked up from germline, CDR1 is SGHAT and CDR2 is FQNNGV. V gave up 10 bases and J gave up 2 bases, with 10 bases separating them. For the CDR3, the DNA is TGTGCCAACTCTAAATCCACAGATACGCAGTATTTT. Translated: CANSKSTDTQYF.

The gene calls are TRBV4-3 and TRBJ1-4; 8 nucleotides align to TRBD1. CDR1 is LGHNA and CDR2 is YSLEER in the germline V gene. Trimming at V came to 5 bases and at J to 6 bases, leaving 8 bases not matched to a gene. The CDR3 has 15 amino acids. This CDR3 is CASSDLETGDEKLFF. CDR3 coding DNA: TGCGCCAGCAGCGATCTCGAGACAGGGGATGAAAAACTGTTTTTT.

This clonotype was detected a few times. The chain combines TRBV19 with TRBJ1-4; no definite D call. Trimming took 3 bases from V and 5 from J, leaving 10 bases between them. This CDR3 is built from 14 residues. Germline loops: CDR1 LNHDA, CDR2 SQIVND (reference sequence). Here the CDR3 reads CASSIQRENEKLFF. The CDR3 bases are TGTGCCAGTAGTATTCAGCGGGAGAATGAAAAACTGTTTTTT.

In its sample, this clonotype was seen a few times. The V gene is TRBV12-3 or TRBV12-4, the J gene TRBJ1-3, with 9 bases matching TRBD1. With 6 bases clipped from V and 2 bases from J, the junction kept 8 bases outside the gene matches. The CDR3 is 16 residues long. The chain's CDR3 is CASRRRDRATGNTIYF. The DNA of the CDR3 is TGTGCCAGCAGACGCCGGGACAGGGCTACTGGAAACACCATATATTTT.